This passage covers 9 T cell receptor beta chains from one sample sequenced in a study of beta chain features in type 1 diabetes (dated by TCRdb to between 2018 and 2020). Results and caveats for the whole study, not just this receptor: Type 1 diabetes patients showed a moderate but significant shortening of TCRB CDR3 length in all four CD4+ subsets.

The library came from the immunoSEQ multiplex PCR assay. The entire amount of isolated RNA was reverse transcribed using the High Capacity cDNA Reverse Transcription Kit, so the sequenced TCRB transcripts were expressed ones. The immuneACCESS repertoire file appears here via TCRdb, limited to in-frame rearrangements. These files lack a portion of the clones; in checked studies, under half of the deficit traces to unresolved V genes, and the cause of the others is not known. A total of fewer than 300,000 clones appear in this sample, 11% of them only once. The ten biggest clones cover around 0.015% of the sample. Their cognate antigens are unknown. The sample taken for sequencing was naive CD4+ T cells from blood. The sample's cell subset or site label, in plain terms: true naive CD4+ T cells. These receptor sequences come from a young man with type 1 diabetes.

This clone was picked up a small number of times. The chain employs TRBV2 and TRBJ2-1; D remains ambiguous. Looked up from germline, CDR1 is SNHLY and CDR2 is FYNNEI. The CDR3 length is 14 residues. Trimming shortened V by 3 bases and J by 3 bases, and 9 bases separated the two germline ends. CDR3 nucleotides: TGTGCCAGCAGTGAGGGCTCATACTACAATGAGCAGTTCTTC. This codes for CASSEGSYYNEQFF.

This clone appeared a few times. The chain links TRBV30 to TRBJ1-1, with D uncertain. Germline-derived CDR1 and CDR2 are GTSNPN and SVGIG (reference sequence). Trimming took off 0 bases at V and 1 base at J, with 6 bases between the two ends. The CDR3 loop spans 13 amino acids. CDR3 sequence (DNA): TGTGCCTGGAGTGTGCGAAGGAACACTGAAGCTTTCTTT. Amino acid sequence: CAWSVRRNTEAFF.

The chain recombines TRBV4-1 with TRBJ2-5; 13 nucleotides match TRBD2. From germline, CDR1 is MGHRA and CDR2 YSYEKL. The CDR3 is 16 amino acids. V gave up 1 base and J gave up 4 bases; unmatched junction bases: 3. This CDR3 is CASSQGTSGGAETQYF. For the CDR3, the DNA is TGCGCCAGCAGCCAAGGGACTAGCGGGGGAGCAGAGACCCAGTACTTC.

This clone was observed a few times. V usage is TRBV29-1 and J usage is TRBJ1-2, with D perhaps TRBD1 (5 bases). From germline, CDR1 is SQVTM and CDR2 ANQGSEA. V dropped 5 bases and J dropped 4 bases, with 11 bases sitting between them. The CDR3 length is 12 residues. The CDR3 region has the DNA TGCAGCGTTAGCCAGGGCGGCTATGGCTACACCTTC. This translates into CSVSQGGYGYTF.

V usage is TRBV28 and J usage is TRBJ2-5, with 7 nucleotides matching TRBD1. The germline V gene has CDR1 MDHEN and CDR2 SYDVKM. Trimming cost V 2 bases and J 1 base; bases outside gene matches: 1. The CDR3 has 14 amino acids. The CDR3 DNA reads as TGTGCCAGCAGTTTAGAGGGGGCCCAAGAGACCCAGTACTTC. Translating gives CASSLEGAQETQYF. Complete variable domain (other parts from reference TRBV28 and TRBJ2-5): DVKVTQSSRYLVKRTGEKVFLECVQDMDHENMFWYRQDPGLGLRLIYFSYDVKMKEKGDIPEGYSVSREKKERFSLILESASTNQTSMYLCASSLEGAQETQYFGPGTRLLVL.

CDR3 sequence reads: CASSERDRSRGYTF. CDR3 nucleotides: TGTGCCAGCAGCGAAAGGGACAGGAGCCGAGGCTACACCTTC. V and J are TRBV9 and TRBJ1-2, with 8 bases fitting TRBD1. The CDR3 totals 14 residues. The germline gives CDR1 SGDLS, CDR2 YYNGEE. The V and J ends lost 3 bases and 8 bases, in that order; junction bases with no gene match: 9.

The gene calls are TRBV28 and TRBJ2-5; maybe TRBD1 (6 bases). Trimming shortened V by 7 bases and J by 1 base, and 10 bases separated the two germline ends. The CDR3 covers 13 residues. Germline values: CDR1 MDHEN, CDR2 SYDVKM. The DNA of the CDR3 is TGTGCCAGCAATCGACAGGTCCAAGAGACCCAGTACTTC. The encoded protein is CASNRQVQETQYF.

The V call is TRBV6-5, the J call TRBJ1-5; tentative D call: TRBD1 (5 bases). CDR3 length equals 13 residues. Trimming removed 5 bases from V and 5 bases from J, with 10 bases in between. The germline gives CDR1 MNHEY, CDR2 SVGAGI. The CDR3 sequence is CASSGAGDQPQHF. The CDR3, as DNA: TGTGCCAGCAGTGGGGCAGGTGATCAGCCCCAGCATTTT.

V usage is TRBV4-3 and J usage is TRBJ2-5, with D possibly TRBD2 on 6 matching bases. V was cut by 0 bases and J by 4 bases, with 21 bases left in between. CDR1 and CDR2 from the germline V gene are LGHNA and YSLEER. The CDR3 consists of 18 residues. Here the CDR3 DNA reads TGCGCCAGCAGCCAAGATATCATCCCGACTAGAAGAGGAGAGACCCAGTACTTC. This codes for CASSQDIIPTRRGETQYF.